The 8 T cell receptor beta chains listed next were all sequenced from one sample in a study of regulatory T cells in long-lasting Graves disease. Specified time point: persistent/refractory GD, antithyroid drugs over 5 years with positive TRAb. PBMC-extracted RNA yielded the TCR library. Through Arm-PCR of CDR3 regions and iRepertoire HTBI primers, TCR beta libraries were built. TCRdb re-called the multiplex PCR reads with MiXCR, one entry per CDR3 protein. The table has under 500,000 distinct CDR3 sequences, less than 25% seen once; the top ten hold 6.5% to 8%. Sequencing was performed on peripheral blood mononuclear cells (PBMCs), taken when the disease was refractory, from a patient treated with antithyroid drugs. The receptors originated from a female donor with Graves disease.

The chain is built from TRBV5-6 and TRBJ2-5, with D tentatively TRBD1 (5 bases). Germline lookup yields CDR1 SGHDT and CDR2 YYEEEE. This CDR3 is 14 amino acids long. The V and J ends lost 3 bases and 2 bases respectively, with 11 bases between them. The CDR3 sequence: CASSSGHRQETQYF. CDR3 DNA sequence: TGTGCCAGCAGCTCAGGACACCGGCAAGAGACCCAGTACTTC.

This clonotype was detected many times. This sequence joins TRBV10-3 and TRBJ1-2; D might be TRBD1 (6 bases). V gave up 10 bases and J gave up 7 bases, with 22 bases separating them. The germline V gene has CDR1 ENHRY and CDR2 SYGVKD. This CDR3 comprises 14 residues. CDR3 region: CASWTEALAGGYTF. The CDR3 nucleotides are TGTGCCAGCTGGACAGAAGCTTTGGCCGGTGGCTACACCTTC.

There are many counts of this clonotype. The rearrangement links TRBV6-1 to TRBJ1-2; D is perhaps TRBD1 (5 bases). The CDR3 runs 12 residues. Trimming left V 7 bases short and J 7 bases short, with 13 bases between. Germline V CDR1 and CDR2: MNHNS, SASEGT. CDR3 nucleotide sequence: TGTGCCAGCATCGGGCAGGGCGCTGGCTACACCTTC. Translated: CASIGQGAGYTF.

The chain joins TRBV30 to TRBJ2-1; a weak D match, TRBD2 (6 bases). The length of the CDR3 is 15 residues. Deletions cut 0 bases from V and 5 bases from J, with 14 bases between. Germline V CDR1 and CDR2: GTSNPN, SVGIG (reference sequence). Here the CDR3 DNA reads TGTGCCTGGAGTGTAGACGGGAGACCCCACAATGAGCAGTTCTTC. This translates into CAWSVDGRPHNEQFF.

This clonotype has only a few counts. This sequence joins TRBV20-1 and TRBJ2-7, with D unresolved. The CDR3 consists of 14 residues. Trimming pared 3 bases from V and 4 bases from J, leaving 16 bases between. CDR1 and CDR2 from the germline V gene are DFQATT and SNEGSKA (reference sequence). CDR3 sequence: CSASLLTGRYEQYF. In DNA, the CDR3 is TGCAGTGCTAGTCTATTGACCGGAAGGTACGAGCAGTACTTC.

The J gene is TRBJ2-2, the V gene TRBV20-1; D is uncertain. The CDR3 extends over 15 amino acids. Trimming stripped 0 bases from V and 3 bases from J, with 11 bases between. Germline CDR1 reads DFQATT; CDR2 reads SNEGSKA (reference sequence). The DNA of the CDR3 is TGCAGTGCTAGAGATGAAGAGTACGACACCGGGGAGCTGTTTTTT. Protein product: CSARDEEYDTGELFF.

This clonotype was detected ten times or more. The DNA of the CDR3 is TGCGCCAGCAGTGACCCAGGACTAGCGGGAGCCACCGGGGAGCTGTTTTTT. Its translation is CASSDPGLAGATGELFF. V usage is TRBV10-1 and J usage is TRBJ2-2, with 13 bases matching TRBD2. The CDR3 totals 17 residues. V was clipped by 3 bases and J by 4 bases; unmatched bases: 5. From germline, CDR1 is WNHNN and CDR2 SYGVQD (reference sequence).

Of note for this clonotype: A read error may be the cause here, since a much bigger clone is one base away. The rearrangement uses TRBV10-2 and TRBJ2-5; unclear D gene. Per the germline V gene, CDR1 is WSHSY and CDR2 is SAAADI. The CDR3 extends over 16 amino acids. The CDR3 region has the DNA TGCGCCGGCAGTGAGTCTGCACACCGGCCACAAGAGACCCAGTACTTC. It yields the protein CAGSESAHRPQETQYF.